Following are 6 T cell receptor beta chains from one sample sequenced in a study of blood T cell repertoires in COVID-19. The protocol was immunoSEQ multiplex PCR, while the TCRdb copy is restricted to in-frame clones and leaves out a portion. This table holds some 130,000 clones, around 89% found once. The source material was peripheral blood. The receptors here all came from a man aged 45-65 years with acute or convalescent COVID-19.

The genes are TRBV7-2 and TRBJ2-1, with unresolved D. The germline V gene encodes CDR1 SGHTA and CDR2 FQGNSA. Between the trimmed V and J ends, which lost 4 bases and 10 bases, there was a span of 14 bases. The CDR3 consists of 13 residues. The CDR3 nucleotides are TGTGCCAGCAGCTCTCGACTCTTCCGCGAGCAGTTCTTC. This sequence encodes CASSSRLFREQFF. Looking up the rest from reference TRBV7-2 and TRBJ2-1 gives the full variable domain: GAGVSQSPSNKVTEKGKDVELRCDPISGHTALYWYRQSLGQGLEFLIYFQGNSAPDKSGLPSDRFSAERTGGSVSTLTIQRTQQEDSAVYLCASSSRLFREQFFGPGTRLTVL.

This sequence joins TRBV27 and TRBJ2-5; D call uncertain. Germline CDR1 reads MNHEY; CDR2 reads SMNVEV (reference sequence). V was trimmed by 0 bases and J by 0 bases, leaving 8 bases between them. The CDR3 is 15 amino acids. CDR3 DNA: TGTGCCAGCAGTTTATCGCGCCTCTACCAAGAGACCCAGTACTTC. It translates to CASSLSRLYQETQYF.

The rearrangement uses TRBV13 and TRBJ1-1; D unclear. V lost 8 bases and J lost 1, with 8 bases in between. Germline lookup yields CDR1 PRHDT and CDR2 FYEKMQ (reference sequence). CDR3 size: 12 residues. The CDR3, as DNA: TGTGCCAGCGTCAGAGGGAACACTGAAGCTTTCTTT. This codes for CASVRGNTEAFF.

The chain couples TRBV6-5 to TRBJ2-7, with 11 bases that match TRBD2. The CDR3 sequence is 14 residues long. The germline V gene encodes CDR1 MNHEY and CDR2 SVGAGI. The V gene end was trimmed by 6 bases and the J gene end by 6 bases; junction bases not matched to a gene: 7. CDR3 sequence reads: CASRKLAGVGEQYF. In DNA, the CDR3 is TGTGCCAGCAGAAAACTAGCGGGAGTGGGCGAGCAGTACTTC.

The genes are TRBV19 and TRBJ1-2, with TRBD1 identical over 9 bases. The germline CDR1 and CDR2 sequences are LNHDA and SQIVND (reference sequence). This CDR3 has 14 residues. The V and J ends lost 5 bases and 8 bases, in that order; junction bases with no gene match: 9. The CDR3 bases are TGTGCCAGTAGTGTACAAGCCGGGACAGGGGGCTACACCTTC. Translated: CASSVQAGTGGYTF. The variable domain in full, completed from reference TRBV19 and TRBJ1-2, reads DGGITQSPKYLFRKEGQNVTLSCEQNLNHDAMYWYRQDPGQGLRLIYYSQIVNDFQKGDIAEGYSVSREKKESFPLTVTSAQKNPTAFYLCASSVQAGTGGYTFGSGTRLTVV.

This clone was detected a few times. This rearrangement joins TRBV5-1 to TRBJ1-1; D is unclear. The CDR3 spans 14 residues. V lost 0 bases and J 1 base, leaving 7 bases between the germline ends. Germline CDR1 is SGHRS and CDR2 is YFSETQ. CDR3: CASSLGAGNTEAFF. The CDR3 coding sequence is TGCGCCAGCAGCTTGGGGGCAGGGAACACTGAAGCTTTCTTT.